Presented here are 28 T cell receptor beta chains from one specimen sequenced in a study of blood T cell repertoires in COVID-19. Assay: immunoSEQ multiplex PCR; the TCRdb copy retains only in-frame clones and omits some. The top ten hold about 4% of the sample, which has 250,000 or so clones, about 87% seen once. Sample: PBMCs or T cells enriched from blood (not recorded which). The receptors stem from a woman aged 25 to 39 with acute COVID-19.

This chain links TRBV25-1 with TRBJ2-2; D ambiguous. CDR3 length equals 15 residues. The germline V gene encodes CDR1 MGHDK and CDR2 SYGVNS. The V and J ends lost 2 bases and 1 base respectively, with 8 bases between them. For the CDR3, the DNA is TGTGCCAGCAGTGAAGCAGGTTTGAACACCGGGGAGCTGTTTTTT. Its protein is CASSEAGLNTGELFF.

This CDR3 is CAISEPGTGKAYEQYF. DNA for the CDR3: TGTGCCATCAGTGAGCCCGGGACAGGTAAAGCCTACGAGCAGTACTTC. V is TRBV10-3 and J is TRBJ2-7, with TRBD1 identical over 8 bases. V lost 2 bases to trimming and J lost 2 bases; unmatched junction nucleotides: 8. Germline CDR1 reads ENHRY; CDR2 reads SYGVKD. CDR3 length: 16 residues.

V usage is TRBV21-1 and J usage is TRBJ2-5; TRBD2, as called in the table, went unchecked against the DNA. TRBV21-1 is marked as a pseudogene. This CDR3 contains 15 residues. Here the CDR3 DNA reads TGTGCCAGCAGCAATTTTCTAGCGCACGCCGGGACCCAGTACTTC. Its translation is CASSNFLAHAGTQYF.

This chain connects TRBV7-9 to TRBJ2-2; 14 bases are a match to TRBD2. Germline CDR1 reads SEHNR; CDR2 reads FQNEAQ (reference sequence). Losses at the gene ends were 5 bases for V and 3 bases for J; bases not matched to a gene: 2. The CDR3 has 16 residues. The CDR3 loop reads CASSLGLAGDTGELFF. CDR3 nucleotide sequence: TGTGCCAGCAGCCTGGGACTAGCGGGGGACACCGGGGAGCTGTTTTTT.

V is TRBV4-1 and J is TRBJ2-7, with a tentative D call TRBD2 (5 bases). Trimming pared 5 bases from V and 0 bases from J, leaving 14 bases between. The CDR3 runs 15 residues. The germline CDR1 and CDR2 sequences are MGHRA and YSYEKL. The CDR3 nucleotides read TGCGCCAGCAGCGACGGTGCAACTAGCTCCTACGAGCAGTACTTC. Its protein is CASSDGATSSYEQYF.

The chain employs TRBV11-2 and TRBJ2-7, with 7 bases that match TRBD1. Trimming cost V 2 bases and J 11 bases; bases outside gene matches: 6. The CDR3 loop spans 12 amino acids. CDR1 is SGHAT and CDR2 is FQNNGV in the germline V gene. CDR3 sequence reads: CASSLRGQEEYF. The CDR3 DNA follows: TGTGCCAGCAGCTTACGAGGACAGGAGGAGTACTTC.

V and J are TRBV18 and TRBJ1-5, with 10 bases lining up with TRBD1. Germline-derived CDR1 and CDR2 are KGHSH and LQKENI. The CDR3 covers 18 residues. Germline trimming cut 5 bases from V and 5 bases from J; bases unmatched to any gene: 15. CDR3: CASSAGTGVSTGHQPQHF. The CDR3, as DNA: TGTGCCAGCTCAGCCGGGACAGGGGTTTCTACAGGCCATCAGCCCCAGCATTTT.

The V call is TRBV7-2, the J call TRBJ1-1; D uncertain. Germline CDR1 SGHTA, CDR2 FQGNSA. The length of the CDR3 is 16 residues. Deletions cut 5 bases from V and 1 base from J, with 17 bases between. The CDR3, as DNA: TGTGCCAGCAGCCCTACCTTCAGACTGCAGAACACTGAAGCTTTCTTT. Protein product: CASSPTFRLQNTEAFF. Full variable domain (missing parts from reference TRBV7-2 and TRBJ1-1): GAGVSQSPSNKVTEKGKDVELRCDPISGHTALYWYRQSLGQGLEFLIYFQGNSAPDKSGLPSDRFSAERTGGSVSTLTIQRTQQEDSAVYLCASSPTFRLQNTEAFFGQGTRLTVV.

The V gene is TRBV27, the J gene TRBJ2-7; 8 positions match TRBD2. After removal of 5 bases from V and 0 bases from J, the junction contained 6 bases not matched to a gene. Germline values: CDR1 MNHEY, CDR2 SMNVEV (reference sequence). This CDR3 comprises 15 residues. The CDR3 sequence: CASSPLADSSYEQYF. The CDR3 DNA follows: TGTGCCAGCAGTCCACTAGCGGACAGCTCCTACGAGCAGTACTTC.

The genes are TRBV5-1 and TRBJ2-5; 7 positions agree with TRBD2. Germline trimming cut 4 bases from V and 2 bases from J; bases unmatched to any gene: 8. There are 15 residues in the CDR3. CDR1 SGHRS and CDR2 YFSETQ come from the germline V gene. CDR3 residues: CASSPLASGQETQYF. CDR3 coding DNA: TGCGCCAGCAGCCCACTGGCTAGCGGACAAGAGACCCAGTACTTC.

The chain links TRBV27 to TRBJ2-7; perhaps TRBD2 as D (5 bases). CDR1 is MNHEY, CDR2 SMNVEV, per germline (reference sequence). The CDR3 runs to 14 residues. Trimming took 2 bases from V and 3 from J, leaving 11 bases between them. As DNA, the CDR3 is TGTGCCAGCAGTTTAAGTGGGAGATTCTACGAGCAGTACTTC. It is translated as CASSLSGRFYEQYF.

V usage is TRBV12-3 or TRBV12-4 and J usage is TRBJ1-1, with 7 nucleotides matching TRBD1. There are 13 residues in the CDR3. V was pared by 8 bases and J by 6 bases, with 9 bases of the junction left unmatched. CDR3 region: CASLVQGTAEAFF. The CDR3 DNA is TGTGCCAGCTTAGTACAGGGGACGGCTGAAGCTTTCTTT.

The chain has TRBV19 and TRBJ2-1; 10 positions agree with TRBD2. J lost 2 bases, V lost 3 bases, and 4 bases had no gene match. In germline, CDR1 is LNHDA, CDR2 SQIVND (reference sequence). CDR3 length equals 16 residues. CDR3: CASSMRGTSAYNEQFF. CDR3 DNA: TGTGCCAGTAGTATGCGGGGGACTAGCGCCTACAATGAGCAGTTCTTC.

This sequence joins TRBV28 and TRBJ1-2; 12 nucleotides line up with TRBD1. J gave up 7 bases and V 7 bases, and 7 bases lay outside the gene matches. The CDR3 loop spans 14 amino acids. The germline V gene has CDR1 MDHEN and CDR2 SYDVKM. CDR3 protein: CASTTPGQGAGYTF. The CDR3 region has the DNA TGTGCCAGCACCACCCCGGGACAGGGGGCTGGCTACACCTTC.

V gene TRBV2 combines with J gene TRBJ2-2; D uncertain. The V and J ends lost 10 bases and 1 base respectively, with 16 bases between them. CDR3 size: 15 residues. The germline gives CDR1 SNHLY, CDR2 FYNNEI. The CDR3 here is CATSIWAENTGELFF. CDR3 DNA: TGTGCCACTTCGATTTGGGCAGAGAACACCGGGGAGCTGTTTTTT.

The CDR3 protein is CASRTSGSASTDTQYF. DNA of the CDR3: TGTGCCAGTAGGACTAGCGGGAGCGCGAGCACAGATACGCAGTATTTT. The chain carries TRBV5-5 and TRBJ2-3; 13 bases line up with TRBD2. CDR3 length: 16 residues. The ends lost 8 bases at V and 0 bases at J; junction bases unmatched: 6. Germline assignment: CDR1 SGHKS and CDR2 YYEKEE (reference sequence).

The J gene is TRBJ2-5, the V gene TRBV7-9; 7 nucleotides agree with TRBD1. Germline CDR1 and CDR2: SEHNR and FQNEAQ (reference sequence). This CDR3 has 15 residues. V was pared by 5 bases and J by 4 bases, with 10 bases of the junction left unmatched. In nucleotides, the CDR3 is TGTGCCAGCAGCATAGGACAGGCCCAGGGAGAGACCCAGTACTTC. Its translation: CASSIGQAQGETQYF.

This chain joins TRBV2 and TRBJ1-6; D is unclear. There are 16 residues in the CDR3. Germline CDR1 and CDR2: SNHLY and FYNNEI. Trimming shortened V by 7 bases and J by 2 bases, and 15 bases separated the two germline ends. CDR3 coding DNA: TGTGCCAGCAAAGACCGGGAGGGTCCCTATAATTCACCCCTCCACTTT. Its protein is CASKDREGPYNSPLHF. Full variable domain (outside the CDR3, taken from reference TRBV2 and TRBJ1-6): EPEVTQTPSHQVTQMGQEVILRCVPISNHLYFYWYRQILGQKVEFLVSFYNNEISEKSEIFDDQFSVERPDGSNFTLKIRSTKLEDSAMYFCASKDREGPYNSPLHFGNGTRLTVT.

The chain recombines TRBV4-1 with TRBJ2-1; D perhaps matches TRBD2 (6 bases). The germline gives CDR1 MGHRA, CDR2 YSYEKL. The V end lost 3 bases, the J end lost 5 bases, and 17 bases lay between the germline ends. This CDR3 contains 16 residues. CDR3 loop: CASSHAPGLRNNEQFF. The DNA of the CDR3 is TGCGCCAGCAGCCATGCCCCGGGACTGAGAAACAATGAGCAGTTCTTC.

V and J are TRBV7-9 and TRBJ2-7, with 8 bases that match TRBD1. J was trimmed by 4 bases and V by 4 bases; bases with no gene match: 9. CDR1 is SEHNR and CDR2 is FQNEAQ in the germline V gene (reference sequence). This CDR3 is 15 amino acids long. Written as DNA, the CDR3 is TGTGCCAGCAGCTCGGACCCGACAGGGGCGTACGAGCAGTACTTC. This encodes CASSSDPTGAYEQYF.

CDR3 in DNA: TGCGCCAGCAGCCAAATTGGAACGGCGGGAGATTCCTACAATGAGCAGTTCTTC. Protein sequence: CASSQIGTAGDSYNEQFF. The chain couples TRBV4-1 to TRBJ2-1, with 7 bases lining up with TRBD2. Trimming at V came to 2 bases and at J to 1 base, leaving 11 bases not matched to a gene. This CDR3 contains 18 residues. Germline-derived CDR1 and CDR2 are MGHRA and YSYEKL.

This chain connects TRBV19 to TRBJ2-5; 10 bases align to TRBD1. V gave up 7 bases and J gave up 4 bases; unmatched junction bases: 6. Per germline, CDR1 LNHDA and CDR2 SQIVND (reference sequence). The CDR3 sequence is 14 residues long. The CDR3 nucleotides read TGTGCCAGTAACCGGGACAGGGGTCCAGAGACCCAGTACTTC. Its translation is CASNRDRGPETQYF.

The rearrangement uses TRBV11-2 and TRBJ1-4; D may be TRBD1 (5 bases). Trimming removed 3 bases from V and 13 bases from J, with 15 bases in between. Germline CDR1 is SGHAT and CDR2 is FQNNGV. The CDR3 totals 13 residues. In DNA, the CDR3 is TGTGCCAGCAGCTTGGATCCAGGGATGGGACTGTTTTTT. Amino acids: CASSLDPGMGLFF.

In nucleotides, the CDR3 is TGTGCCACTTGGACTAGCGGGAGAACCGGGGAGCTGTTTTTT. Translating it yields CATWTSGRTGELFF. The V and J genes are TRBV6-5 and TRBJ2-2; 13 bases map to TRBD2. Germline CDR1 reads MNHEY; CDR2 reads SVGAGI. This CDR3 spans 14 amino acids. V lost 10 bases to trimming and J lost 5 bases; unmatched junction nucleotides: 4.

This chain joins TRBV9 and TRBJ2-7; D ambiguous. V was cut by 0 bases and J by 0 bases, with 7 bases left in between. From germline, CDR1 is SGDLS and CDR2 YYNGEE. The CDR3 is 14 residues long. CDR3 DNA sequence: TGTGCCAGCAGCGTAGGTCTCCTCTCCTACGAGCAGTACTTC. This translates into CASSVGLLSYEQYF.

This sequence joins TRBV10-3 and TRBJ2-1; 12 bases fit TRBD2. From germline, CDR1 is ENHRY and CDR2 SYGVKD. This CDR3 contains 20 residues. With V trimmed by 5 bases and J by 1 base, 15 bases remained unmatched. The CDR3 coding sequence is TGTGCCATCAGTCAAGGGACTAGCGGGTCCACCCCCTATTCCTACAATGAGCAGTTCTTC. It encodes CAISQGTSGSTPYSYNEQFF.

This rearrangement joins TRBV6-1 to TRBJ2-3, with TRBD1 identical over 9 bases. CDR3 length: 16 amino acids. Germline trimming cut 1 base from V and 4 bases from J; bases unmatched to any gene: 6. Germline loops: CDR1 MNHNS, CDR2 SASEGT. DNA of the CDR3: TGTGCCAGCAGTGAAGGGACAGGGGATGGCGCAGATACGCAGTATTTT. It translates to CASSEGTGDGADTQYF.

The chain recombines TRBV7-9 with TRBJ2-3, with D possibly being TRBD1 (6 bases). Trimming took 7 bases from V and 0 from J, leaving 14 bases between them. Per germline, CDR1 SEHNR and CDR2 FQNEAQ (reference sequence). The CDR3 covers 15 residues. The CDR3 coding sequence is TGTGCCAGCAACTTGGGGACATCTAGCACAGATACGCAGTATTTT. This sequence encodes CASNLGTSSTDTQYF.